The 3 T cell receptor beta chains given below trace back to one sample, sequenced in a study of CD8 T cells in Susac syndrome. Reverse transcription used about 0.45 to 1 ug RNA and random hexamers. TCRdb itself ran the immunoSEQ multiplex PCR reads through MiXCR, one entry per CDR3 protein. There are 250,000 to 300,000 distinct CDR3 sequences in the sample; 85% occur only once, and about 0.22% lies in the top ten. The material sequenced was CD8+ T cells from PBMCs. The receptors were gathered from a human donor with multiple sclerosis.

The V and J genes are TRBV27 and TRBJ1-1; D possibly corresponds to TRBD1 (5 bases). CDR3 length: 16 residues. The V end lost 0 bases, the J end lost 2 bases, and 13 bases lay between the germline ends. CDR1 and CDR2 (germline): MNHEY, SMNVEV (reference sequence). The CDR3 bases are TGTGCCAGCAGTTTATCCTTGGGCGGGACCAACACTGAAGCTTTCTTT. Protein: CASSLSLGGTNTEAFF.

The chain links TRBV5-6 to TRBJ1-1; D unclear. The CDR3 sequence is 12 residues long. V lost 9 bases and J 4 bases, leaving 13 bases between the germline ends. Germline V gives CDR1 SGHDT, CDR2 YYEEEE. CDR3 amino acids: CATGGQGTEAFF. The CDR3 nucleotides are TGTGCCACCGGAGGGCAAGGCACTGAAGCTTTCTTT. The whole variable domain, filled in from reference TRBV5-6 and TRBJ1-1, reads DAGVTQSPTHLIKTRGQQVTLRCSPKSGHDTVSWYQQALGQGPQFIFQYYEEEERQRGNFPDRFSGHQFPNYSSELNVNALLLGDSALYLCATGGQGTEAFFGQGTRLTVV.

This clonotype was seen only a few times. The chain couples TRBV6-2 or TRBV6-3 to TRBJ1-5; D not certain. Germline V gives CDR1 MNHEY, CDR2 SVGEGT. The CDR3 spans 18 residues. Trimming pared 3 bases from V and 2 bases from J, leaving 20 bases between. The CDR3 spells CASSYEVGVGWRNQPQHF. CDR3 sequence (DNA): TGTGCCAGCAGTTATGAGGTCGGTGTTGGGTGGCGCAATCAGCCCCAGCATTTT.